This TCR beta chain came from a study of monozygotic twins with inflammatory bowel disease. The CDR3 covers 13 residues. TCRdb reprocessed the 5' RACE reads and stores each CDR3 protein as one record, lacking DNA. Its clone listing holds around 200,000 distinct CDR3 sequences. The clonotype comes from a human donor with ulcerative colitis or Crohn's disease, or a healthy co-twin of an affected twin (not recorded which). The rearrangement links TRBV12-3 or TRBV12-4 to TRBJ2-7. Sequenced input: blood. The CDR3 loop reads CASRGQETYEQYF.